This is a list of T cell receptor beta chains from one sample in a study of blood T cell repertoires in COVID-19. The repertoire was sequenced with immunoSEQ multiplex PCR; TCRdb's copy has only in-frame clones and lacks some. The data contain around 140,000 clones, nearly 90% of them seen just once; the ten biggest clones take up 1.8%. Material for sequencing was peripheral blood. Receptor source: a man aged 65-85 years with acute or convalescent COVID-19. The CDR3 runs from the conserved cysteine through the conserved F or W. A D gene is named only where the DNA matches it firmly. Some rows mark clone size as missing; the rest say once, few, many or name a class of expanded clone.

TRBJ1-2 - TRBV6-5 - TGTGCCAGCAGTCCAACAACTTTGACAGACGGCTACACCTTC CASSPTTLTDGYTF
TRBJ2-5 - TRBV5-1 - TGCGCCAGCAGCCCCTTCTCACTACAAGAGACCCAGTACTTC CASSPFSLQETQYF
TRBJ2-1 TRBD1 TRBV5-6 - TGTGCCAGCAGCTTGGGGGCCGGGACAGGGAACTACAATGAGCAGTTCTTC CASSLGAGTGNYNEQFF
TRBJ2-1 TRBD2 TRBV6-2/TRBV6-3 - TGTGCCAGCAGTTCCTTATCGGGACTAGCGAGAACCTCCTACAATGAGCAGTTCTTC CASSSLSGLARTSYNEQFF
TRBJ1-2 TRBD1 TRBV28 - TGTGCCAGCAGTGAACCCGGGACAGGGGATGGCTACACCTTC CASSEPGTGDGYTF
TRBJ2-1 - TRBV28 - TGTGCCAGCAGTTCTTACAATGAGCAGTTCTTC CASSSYNEQFF
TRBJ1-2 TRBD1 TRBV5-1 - TGCGCCAGCAGCTTTGGACAGGGGGCTCTCCTCTATGGCTACACCTTC CASSFGQGALLYGYTF
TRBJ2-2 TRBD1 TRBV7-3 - TGTGCCAGCAGCCCTACGACAGGGGGCTCCGGGGAGCTGTTTTTT CASSPTTGGSGELFF
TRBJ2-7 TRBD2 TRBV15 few TGTGCCACCAGCAGAGGGCTAGCGGGAGTGGAGCAGTACTTC CATSRGLAGVEQYF
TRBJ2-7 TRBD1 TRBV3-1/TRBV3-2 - TGTGCCAGCAGCCAAGAATTCGAGACAGGGGGTTACGAGCAGTACTTC CASSQEFETGGYEQYF
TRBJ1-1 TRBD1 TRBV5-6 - TGTGCCAGCAGCTCCGAAGCGGGACAGGGGATCCCGAACACTGAAGCTTTCTTT CASSSEAGQGIPNTEAFF
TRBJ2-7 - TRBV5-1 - TGCGCCAGCAGCACCCTCTTGGGGGGTGATAGGTACGAGCAGTACTTC CASSTLLGGDRYEQYF
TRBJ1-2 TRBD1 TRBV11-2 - TGTGCCAGCAGCTTAGCGCGGACAGGGTATGGCTACACCTTC CASSLARTGYGYTF
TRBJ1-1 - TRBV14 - TGTGCCAGCAGCCAAAGAGGGAGCACGAACACTGAAGCTTTCTTT CASSQRGSTNTEAFF
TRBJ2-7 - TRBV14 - TGTGCCAGCAGCCAAGATTCGCACTATAGCGAGCAGTACTTC CASSQDSHYSEQYF
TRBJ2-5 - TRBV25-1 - TGTGCCAGCAGTGATCTGGGAGGTCAAGAGACCCAGTACTTC CASSDLGGQETQYF
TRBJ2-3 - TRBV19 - TGTGCCAGTAGTATAGATAGCGGCACAGATACGCAGTATTTT CASSIDSGTDTQYF
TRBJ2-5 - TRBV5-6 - TGTGCCAGCAGCTTGGGGGGCCTGACCCAGTACTTC CASSLGGLTQYF
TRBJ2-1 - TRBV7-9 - TGTGCCAGCAGCCGCGGGGCGACCACCTACAATGAGCAGTTCTTC CASSRGATTYNEQFF
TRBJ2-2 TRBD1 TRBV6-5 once TGTGCCAGCAGTTACTCGCTCACAGGGGTTGATAGGGAGCTGTTTTTT CASSYSLTGVDRELFF